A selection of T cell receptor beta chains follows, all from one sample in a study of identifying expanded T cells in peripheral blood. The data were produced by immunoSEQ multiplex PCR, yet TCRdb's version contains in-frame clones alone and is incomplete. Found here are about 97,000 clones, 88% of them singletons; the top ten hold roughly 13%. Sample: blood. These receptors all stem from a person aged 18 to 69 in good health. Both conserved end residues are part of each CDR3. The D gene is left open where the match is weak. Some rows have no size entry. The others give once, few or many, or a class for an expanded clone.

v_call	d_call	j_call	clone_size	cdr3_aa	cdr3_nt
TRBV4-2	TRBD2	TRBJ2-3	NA	CASSQDGASGGFTDTQYF	TGTGCCAGCAGCCAAGATGGGGCTAGCGGGGGGTTCACAGATACGCAGTATTTT
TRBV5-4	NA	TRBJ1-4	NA	CASSKQDINEKLFF	TGTGCCAGCAGTAAACAGGATATTAATGAAAAACTGTTTTTT
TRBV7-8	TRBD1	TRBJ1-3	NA	CASSHRGTGNTIYF	TGTGCCAGCAGTCACAGGGGAACAGGAAACACCATATATTTT
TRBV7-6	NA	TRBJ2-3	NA	CASSSGTLPTDTQYF	TGTGCCAGCAGCAGCGGGACACTCCCCACAGATACGCAGTATTTT
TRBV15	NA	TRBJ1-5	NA	CATSRDRRANQPQHF	TGTGCCACCAGCAGAGATCGTAGGGCGAATCAGCCCCAGCATTTT
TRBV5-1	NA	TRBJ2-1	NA	CASSLQQQVYNEQFF	TGCGCCAGCAGCTTGCAACAACAGGTCTACAATGAGCAGTTCTTC
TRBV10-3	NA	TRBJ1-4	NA	CAISAEVYEKLFF	TGTGCCATCAGTGCGGAGGTTTACGAAAAACTGTTTTTT
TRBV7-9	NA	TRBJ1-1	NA	CASSFRGEAFF	TGTGCCAGCAGCTTCAGAGGTGAAGCTTTCTTT
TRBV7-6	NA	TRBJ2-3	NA	CASSLRRTGTDTQYF	TGTGCCAGCAGCCTACGAAGGACAGGCACAGATACGCAGTATTTT
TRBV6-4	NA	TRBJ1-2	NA	CASSDGPNYGYTF	TGTGCCAGCAGTGATGGACCTAACTATGGCTACACCTTC
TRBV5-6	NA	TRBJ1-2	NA	CAVQRRRERGGYTF	TGTGCCGTCCAGCGCCGTCGGGAGAGAGGTGGCTACACCTTC
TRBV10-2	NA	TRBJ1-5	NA	CASSEVGLGNQPQHF	TGCGCCAGCAGTGAGGTAGGATTGGGCAATCAGCCCCAGCATTTT
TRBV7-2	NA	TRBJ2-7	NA	CASSLGPRTYEQYF	TGTGCCAGCAGCTTAGGGCCAAGAACCTACGAGCAGTACTTC
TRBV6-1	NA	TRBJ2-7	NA	CASRSGAVIYEQYF	TGTGCCAGTCGAAGCGGAGCAGTTATCTACGAGCAGTACTTC
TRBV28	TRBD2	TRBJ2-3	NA	CASRGTSGRRDTQYF	TGTGCCAGCAGGGGGACTAGCGGGAGAAGGGATACGCAGTATTTT
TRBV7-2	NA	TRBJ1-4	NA	CASSPGGITNEKLFF	TGTGCCAGCAGCCCCGGGGGGATAACTAATGAAAAACTGTTTTTT
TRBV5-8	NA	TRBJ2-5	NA	CASSSLGTSLSQTQYF	TGTGCCAGCAGCTCACTAGGGACGTCTTTATCTCAGACCCAGTACTTC
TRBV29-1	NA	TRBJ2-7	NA	CSAQDAGKSSYEQYF	TGCAGCGCCCAGGACGCGGGCAAGAGCTCCTACGAGCAGTACTTC
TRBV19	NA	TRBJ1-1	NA	CASSPQGNTEAFF	TGTGCCAGTAGTCCGCAAGGGAACACTGAAGCTTTCTTT
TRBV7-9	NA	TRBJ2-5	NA	CASSLPGPHAETQYF	TGTGCCAGCAGCTTGCCGGGACCCCACGCGGAGACCCAGTACTTC
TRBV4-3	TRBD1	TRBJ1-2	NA	CASSRGTGEGGGYTF	TGCGCCAGCAGCCGGGGGACAGGGGAGGGTGGTGGCTACACCTTC
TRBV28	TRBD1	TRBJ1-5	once	CASSRDRGNQPQHF	TGTGCCAGCAGTCGGGACAGGGGGAATCAGCCCCAGCATTTT
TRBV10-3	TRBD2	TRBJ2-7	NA	CAISEGTSGRYEQYF	TGTGCCATCAGTGAGGGAACTAGCGGGAGATACGAGCAGTACTTC
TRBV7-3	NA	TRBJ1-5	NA	CASSLSPGPNQPQHF	TGTGCCAGCAGCCTTTCACCAGGACCAAATCAGCCCCAGCATTTT
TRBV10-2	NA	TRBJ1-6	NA	CASSPGWESPLHF	TGCGCCAGCAGTCCCGGGTGGGAGTCACCCCTCCACTTT
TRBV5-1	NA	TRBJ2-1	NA	CASSLGTNEQFF	TGCGCCAGCAGCTTGGGGACCAATGAGCAGTTCTTC
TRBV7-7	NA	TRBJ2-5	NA	CASSLAGGETQYF	TGTGCCAGCAGCTTAGCGGGGGGAGAGACCCAGTACTTC
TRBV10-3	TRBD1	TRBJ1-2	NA	CAISEPGQGSGYTF	TGTGCCATCAGTGAGCCCGGACAGGGAAGTGGCTACACCTTC
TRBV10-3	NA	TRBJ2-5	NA	CAISRGGLNQETQYF	TGTGCCATCAGTCGGGGAGGACTAAACCAAGAGACCCAGTACTTC
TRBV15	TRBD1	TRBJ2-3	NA	CATSFGQGSDTQYF	TGTGCCACCAGCTTCGGACAGGGATCAGATACGCAGTATTTT
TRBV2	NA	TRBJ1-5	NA	CASSEEGNQPQHF	TGTGCCAGCAGTGAAGAAGGGAATCAGCCCCAGCATTTT
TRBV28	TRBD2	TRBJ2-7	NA	CASSVLSGSAYEQYF	TGTGCCAGCAGTGTCCTTAGCGGGAGTGCGTACGAGCAGTACTTC
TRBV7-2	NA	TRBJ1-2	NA	CASSLVGQGYTF	TGTGCCAGCAGCTTAGTCGGACAAGGCTACACCTTC
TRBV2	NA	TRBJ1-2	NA	CASTARLADYGYTF	TGTGCCAGCACTGCTAGGTTGGCAGACTATGGCTACACCTTC
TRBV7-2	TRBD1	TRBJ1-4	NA	CASSFRNTGGKGNEKLFF	TGTGCCAGCAGCTTCAGGAACACAGGGGGTAAAGGAAATGAAAAACTGTTTTTT